This TCR beta chain was recorded in a study of control samples from healthy donors and cancer patients. The germline V gene encodes CDR1 KGHSH and CDR2 LQKENI. V shed 5 bases and J 6 bases; nucleotides not matched to a gene: 1. CDR3 length equals 12 residues. This table comes from immunoSEQ multiplex PCR, and its TCRdb copy is limited to in-frame clones, with some not included. This table holds some 170,000 clones, roughly 95% found once. The sample consisted of blood. The rearrangement uses TRBV18 and TRBJ2-1; 7 positions match TRBD1. The receptor comes from a woman aged 25 to 39 in good health. The CDR3, as DNA: TGTGCCAGCTCAAACAGGGGCAATGAGCAGTTCTTC. Translating gives CASSNRGNEQFF.